This is a list of T cell receptor beta chains from one sample in a study of CD8+ T cells in alopecia areata. Libraries were prepared by immunoSEQ multiplex PCR; TCRdb keeps only in-frame clonotypes and omits some of them. The sample lists about 23,000 clones, 50% to 55% occurring once. The sequencing sample was made of NKG2D-high CD8+ T cells sorted from blood. The receptors were sampled from a human donor with alopecia areata. CDR3s include the opening cysteine and the closing phenylalanine or tryptophan. The D gene is left open where the match is weak. Clone sizes are given selectively: once, few, many, or a class where the clone is expanded.

v_call	d_call	j_call	clone_size	cdr3_nt	cdr3_aa
TRBV6-6	NA	TRBJ2-1	few	TGTGCCAGCAGTTACAATGAGCAGTTCTTC	CASSYNEQFF
TRBV29-1	NA	TRBJ2-7	once	TGCAGCGTTGGGGACTGGAGCTCCTACGAGCAGTACTTC	CSVGDWSSYEQYF
TRBV7-9	NA	TRBJ1-1	NA	TGTGCCAGCATCAAATCCTTGGGCCTGAACACTGAAGCTTTCTTT	CASIKSLGLNTEAFF
TRBV7-9	NA	TRBJ2-1	few	TGTGCCAGCAGCTTCCGAGGCTCTGTTGATGAGCAGTTCTTC	CASSFRGSVDEQFF
TRBV7-2	TRBD2	TRBJ2-1	few	TGTGCCAGCAGCTTTGGAGGAGGACTAGCGGGAGGGCGTGAGCAGTTCTTC	CASSFGGGLAGGREQFF
TRBV7-9	TRBD1	TRBJ2-7	few	TGTGCCAGCAGCCCTCCGGGACAGGGGTACGAGCAGTACTTC	CASSPPGQGYEQYF
TRBV2	NA	TRBJ2-1	few	TGTGCCAGGGAGGGGTCAGACTCGAGCACGGAGCAGTTCTTC	CAREGSDSSTEQFF
TRBV7-9	TRBD2	TRBJ2-7	NA	TGTGCCAGCAGCTTAGTGCGGGAGTGGGGAGAGCAGTACTTC	CASSLVREWGEQYF
TRBV5-6	NA	TRBJ2-7	NA	TGTGCCAGCAGCCGATCCGACGGCTTCAGGGACGAGCAGTACTTC	CASSRSDGFRDEQYF
TRBV5-1	TRBD1	TRBJ2-7	NA	TGCGCCAGCAGCCGATTCACAGGGGACGAGCAGTACTTC	CASSRFTGDEQYF
TRBV4-1	TRBD2	TRBJ2-1	few	TGCGCCAGCAGCCAGGAACCGGGACTAGCGGCAACCTACAATGAGCAGTTCTTC	CASSQEPGLAATYNEQFF
TRBV6-5	TRBD2	TRBJ2-1	NA	TGTGCCAGCAGGGCGGGAGCTACAAGTAAGAAGCAGTTCTTC	CASRAGATSKKQFF
TRBV6-5	TRBD2	TRBJ2-5	NA	TGTGCCAGCAGTTTGGGACTAGTGGGGGAGACCCAGTACTTC	CASSLGLVGETQYF
TRBV10-3	NA	TRBJ1-5	NA	TGTGCCAGCAGTTACCCGGCTACCAATCAGCCCCAGCATTTT	CASSYPATNQPQHF
TRBV20-1	NA	TRBJ2-5	once	TGCAGTGCTAGTTTTTCAGAGACCCAGTACTTC	CSASFSETQYF
TRBV19	TRBD2	TRBJ2-3	few	TGTGCCACAGTAGCGGGAGGGTTGGCAGATACGCAGTATTTT	CATVAGGLADTQYF
TRBV27	NA	TRBJ1-1	few	TGTGCCAGCAGTCCATTCCACACGGGACGTGAAGCTTTCTTT	CASSPFHTGREAFF
TRBV7-9	NA	TRBJ1-5	NA	TGTGCCAGCGCATTCACGCCTCGGGGGGCTCAACATTTT	CASAFTPRGAQHF
TRBV2	NA	TRBJ2-1	NA	TGTGCCACCGTACTAGCAAATGAGCAGTTCTTC	CATVLANEQFF
TRBV7-3	NA	TRBJ1-1	many	TGTGCCAGCAGCTTCGGGAGCACTGAAGCTTTCTTT	CASSFGSTEAFF
TRBV5-1	TRBD1	TRBJ1-2	once	TGCGCCAGCAGCTCGCTACAGGGGAGAACCTATGGCTACACCTTC	CASSSLQGRTYGYTF
TRBV29-1	NA	TRBJ2-1	NA	TGCAGCGTTGCGGAGGGGCAGGCTGAGCAGTTCTTC	CSVAEGQAEQFF
TRBV25-1	NA	TRBJ2-5	NA	TGTGCCAGCAGTGCCAGGGTTGGGCCTCAAGAGACCCAGTACTTC	CASSARVGPQETQYF
TRBV11-3	TRBD2	TRBJ2-1	few	TGTGCCAGCAGCCCGACGGGACTAGTAGGGCCAAGCTCCTACAATGAGCAGTTCTTC	CASSPTGLVGPSSYNEQFF
TRBV27	NA	TRBJ1-2	NA	TGTGCCAGCAGTTTAAGCGGCTATGGCTACACCTTC	CASSLSGYGYTF
TRBV29-1	TRBD2	TRBJ2-1	NA	TGCAGCGTGGATAGCGGGAGCTCCTACAATGAGCAGTTCTTC	CSVDSGSSYNEQFF